This T cell receptor (beta chain) was recovered during a study of shared clonotypes between healthy human individuals. TCRdb's table, derived via immunoSEQ multiplex PCR, lists solely in-frame clones and lacks some. Seen here are roughly 1.5 million clones, 95% to 99% observed once, and the top ten hold roughly 0.45%. Within Nashville, Tennessee resided all donors, each a Caucasian adult. Researchers partitioned CD4+ cells into CD45RA+ naive and CD45RA-negative memory subsets. V was pared by 5 bases and J by 8 bases, with 18 bases between. The CDR3 spans 13 residues. Germline V gene sequence: CDR1 GTSNPN, CDR2 SVGIG (reference sequence).

The sequence was obtained from a young man in good health. The chain joins TRBV30 to TRBJ1-2, with D perhaps matching TRBD1 (6 bases). Sequencing was performed on naive CD4+ T cells sorted from blood. Sample subset: CD45RA+ positively selected. The CDR3 sequence is CAWLTTTGNGYTF. Written as DNA, the CDR3 is TGTGCCTGGCTAACTACTACAGGGAACGGCTACACCTTC. Using reference TRBV30 and TRBJ1-2 for the parts outside the CDR3, the full variable domain is SQTIHQWPATLVQPVGSPLSLECTVEGTSNPNLYWYRQAAGRGLQLLFYSVGIGQISSEVPQNLSASRPQDRQFILSSKKLLLSDSGFYLCAWLTTTGNGYTFGSGTRLTVV.